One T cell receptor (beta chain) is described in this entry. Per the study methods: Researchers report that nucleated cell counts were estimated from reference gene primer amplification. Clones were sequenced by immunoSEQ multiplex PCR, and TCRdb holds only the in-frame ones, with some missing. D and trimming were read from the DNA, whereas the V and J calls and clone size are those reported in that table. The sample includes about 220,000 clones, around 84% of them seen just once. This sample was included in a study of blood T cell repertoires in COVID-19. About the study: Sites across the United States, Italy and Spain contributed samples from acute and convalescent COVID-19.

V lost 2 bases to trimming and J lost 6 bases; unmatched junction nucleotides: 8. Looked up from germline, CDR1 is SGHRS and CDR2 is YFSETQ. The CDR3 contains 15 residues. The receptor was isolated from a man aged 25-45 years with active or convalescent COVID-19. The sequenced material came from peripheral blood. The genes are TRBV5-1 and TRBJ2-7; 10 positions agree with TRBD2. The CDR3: CASSLKAGGYLEQYF. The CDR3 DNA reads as TGCGCCAGCAGCTTAAAAGCGGGAGGGTATCTCGAGCAGTACTTC.